Listed here are 20 T cell receptor beta chains from one sample, sequenced in a study of technical replicates of blood from several donors (dated by TCRdb to between 2016 and 2019). The library was built by means of the immunoSEQ multiplex PCR assay. Entries here come from immuneACCESS through TCRdb and include only in-frame sequences with V and J called. Some clones fail to appear in such tables; in the studies checked, an unresolved V gene covers under half of the shortfall, and the cause of the remainder is unknown. This sample holds fewer than 90,000 clones; 89% were observed only once. The top ten clones comprise roughly 0.38% of the sample. Sequencing used T cells isolated from PBMCs. The receptor source for this set is a human donor in good health.

Regarding this clone: The same CDR3 also results from other DNA sequences found in this sample. The chain employs TRBV7-2 and TRBJ2-2; possible D gene TRBD1, 5 bases. The V gene's germline CDR1 is SGHTA and CDR2 FQGNSA. CDR3 size: 15 residues. Trimming pared 2 bases from V and 7 bases from J, leaving 14 bases between. CDR3 region: CASSLHGAADGELFF. CDR3 coding DNA: TGTGCCAGCAGCTTACATGGGGCTGCGGACGGGGAGCTGTTTTTT.

This clone occurred once. This sequence joins TRBV5-1 and TRBJ1-1; 9 bases map to TRBD1. With V trimmed by 5 bases and J by 5 bases, 7 bases remained unmatched. CDR1 is SGHRS, CDR2 YFSETQ, per germline. The CDR3 is made up of 14 amino acids. The CDR3 nucleotides read TGCGCCAGCAGAATGGGACAGGGAAGAACTGAAGCTTTCTTT. Translating it yields CASRMGQGRTEAFF.

The chain links TRBV7-9 to TRBJ2-7; 8 bases align to TRBD2. With 4 bases clipped from V and 4 bases from J, the junction kept 3 bases outside the gene matches. Germline V gene sequence: CDR1 SEHNR, CDR2 FQNEAQ (reference sequence). The CDR3 has 13 amino acids. CDR3 in DNA: TGTGCCAGCAGCTCCGGGGGGGAATACGAGCAGTACTTC. Protein product: CASSSGGEYEQYF.

The chain joins TRBV4-3 to TRBJ2-3; 7 nucleotides match TRBD1. Germline V gene sequence: CDR1 LGHNA, CDR2 YSLEER. CDR3 size: 18 residues. J lost 2 bases, V lost 0 bases, and 11 bases had no gene match. The CDR3 coding sequence is TGCGCCAGCAGCCAAGACGATCTGACAGGGACATTCACAGATACGCAGTATTTT. Protein sequence: CASSQDDLTGTFTDTQYF.

The chain couples TRBV7-7 to TRBJ2-1; TRBD2 aligns across 12 bases. The junction had 1 base not matched to a gene; V was cut back by 4 bases and J by 3 bases. Germline values: CDR1 SSHAT, CDR2 FNYEAQ (reference sequence). This CDR3 has 15 residues. The CDR3 region has the DNA TGTGCCAGCAGCTCGGGACTAGCGGGCTACAATGAGCAGTTCTTC. Encoded protein: CASSSGLAGYNEQFF.

The V and J genes are TRBV9 and TRBJ2-5; perhaps TRBD1 as D (5 bases). Germline CDR1 reads SGDLS; CDR2 reads YYNGEE. There are 14 residues in the CDR3. The V and J ends lost 0 bases and 5 bases respectively, with 11 bases between them. The CDR3 loop is CASSVGGGRETQYF. CDR3 DNA sequence: TGTGCCAGCAGCGTAGGGGGCGGTCGGGAGACCCAGTACTTC.

The CDR3 loop is CASSPGQGAPGANVLTF. Here the CDR3 DNA reads TGTGCCAGCAGCCCGGGACAGGGGGCGCCAGGGGCCAACGTCCTGACTTTC. J is TRBJ2-6 and V is TRBV7-3, with 12 bases aligning to TRBD1. Unmatched junction bases numbered 6, after V lost 5 bases and J lost 4 bases. The CDR3 runs 17 residues. The V gene's germline CDR1 is SGHTA and CDR2 FQGTGA.

The V call is TRBV25-1, the J call TRBJ2-3; D not resolved. V was shortened by 3 bases and J by 0 bases, with 4 bases between the two germline ends. Germline assignment: CDR1 MGHDK and CDR2 SYGVNS. This CDR3 has 13 amino acids. CDR3 bases: TGTGCCAGCAGTGAGTATAGCACAGATACGCAGTATTTT. Protein: CASSEYSTDTQYF.

The chain has TRBV5-1 and TRBJ1-1; 8 nucleotides line up with TRBD1. V was clipped by 2 bases and J by 9 bases; unmatched bases: 12. In germline, CDR1 is SGHRS, CDR2 YFSETQ. The CDR3 is 15 residues long. DNA for the CDR3: TGCGCCAGCAGCTTTCAGGACAGGGTCGGTGCCCAAGCTTTCTTT. It encodes CASSFQDRVGAQAFF.

The chain couples TRBV19 to TRBJ2-3; D is uncertain. Per germline, CDR1 LNHDA and CDR2 SQIVND (reference sequence). The V and J ends lost 10 bases and 12 bases respectively, with 17 bases between them. This CDR3 region has 11 residues. This CDR3 is CATLNLENQYF. In DNA form, the CDR3 reads TGTGCCACCCTAAACTTAGAGAACCAGTATTTT.

The chain joins TRBV4-3 to TRBJ2-1, with TRBD2 matching 9 bases. V dropped 0 bases and J dropped 2; count of bases not matched to a gene: 8. The CDR3 extends over 18 amino acids. Germline CDR1 LGHNA, CDR2 YSLEER. The chain's CDR3 is CASSQDPAGGLTYNEQFF. The DNA of the CDR3 is TGCGCCAGCAGCCAAGACCCGGCGGGAGGGCTAACCTACAATGAGCAGTTCTTC.

The V call is TRBV7-9, the J call TRBJ1-1; D gene uncertain. Germline assignment: CDR1 SEHNR and CDR2 FQNEAQ (reference sequence). V gave up 6 bases and J gave up 9 bases, with 14 bases separating them. The CDR3 length is 12 residues. CDR3 protein: CASRPGSVQAFF. Written as DNA, the CDR3 is TGTGCCAGCAGGCCCGGGTCCGTTCAAGCTTTCTTT.

The rearrangement uses TRBV9 and TRBJ2-4; 7 positions agree with TRBD1. The V and J ends lost 3 bases and 9 bases, in that order; junction bases with no gene match: 12. From germline, CDR1 is SGDLS and CDR2 YYNGEE. The CDR3 contains 15 residues. In DNA, the CDR3 is TGTGCCAGCAGCGCGACCGGGACAGTCTTGAGCATTCAGTACTTC. It translates to CASSATGTVLSIQYF.

This chain uses TRBV27 with TRBJ1-1, with D possibly being TRBD1 (5 bases). The CDR3 spans 14 residues. The germline V gene encodes CDR1 MNHEY and CDR2 SMNVEV (reference sequence). V was cut by 8 bases and J by 1 base, with 14 bases left in between. The DNA for the CDR3 is TGTGCCAGCGGGCCTAGGGGAGGGAACACTGAAGCTTTCTTT. It translates to CASGPRGGNTEAFF.

V and J are TRBV7-8 and TRBJ2-2; TRBD2 might be the D (5 bases). There are 15 residues in the CDR3. The V gene lost 5 bases and the J gene lost 3 bases, with 13 bases spanning the gap. Germline V CDR1 and CDR2: SGHVS, FQNEAQ. The CDR3 DNA follows: TGTGCCAGCAGCAAACTCCGGGGTGACACCGGGGAGCTGTTTTTT. Amino acids: CASSKLRGDTGELFF.

The J gene is TRBJ2-3, the V gene TRBV5-1; no definite D call. Germline V lookup: CDR1 SGHRS, CDR2 YFSETQ. V shed 0 bases and J shed 0 bases, with 11 bases lying between them. The CDR3 length is 16 residues. DNA of the CDR3: TGCGCCAGCAGCTTGGCTAGTACGCTTAGCACAGATACGCAGTATTTT. Protein: CASSLASTLSTDTQYF.

The CDR3 nucleotides read TGTGCCAGCAGCCTCCCGACAGGGGGCGGCACTGAAGCTTTCTTT. This sequence encodes CASSLPTGGGTEAFF. The V gene is TRBV9, the J gene TRBJ1-1; 10 nucleotides match TRBD1. V lost 4 bases to trimming and J lost 4 bases; unmatched junction nucleotides: 7. CDR1 and CDR2 from the germline V gene are SGDLS and YYNGEE. This CDR3 spans 15 amino acids.

Notes on this clone: The junction departs from the called germline gene at one end, perhaps through a read error. The gene calls are TRBV7-3 and TRBJ2-1; 7 nucleotides line up with TRBD1. This CDR3 comprises 12 residues. Germline CDR1 is SGHTA and CDR2 is FQGTGA. The CDR3 reads CASSLTGVEQFF. CDR3 DNA sequence: TGTGCCAGCAGTTTAACAGGGGTCGAGCAGTTCTTC.

The rearrangement joins TRBV7-9 to TRBJ2-1; TRBD1 matches at 10 bases. This CDR3 is built from 15 residues. Looked up from germline, CDR1 is SEHNR and CDR2 is FQNEAQ (reference sequence). V lost 5 bases and J lost 5; bases outside the gene matches: 6. In DNA form, the CDR3 reads TGTGCCAGCAGCCGGAGGGACAGGGGAGACAATGAGCAGTTCTTC. Protein product: CASSRRDRGDNEQFF.

This sequence joins TRBV11-3 and TRBJ2-1, with D possibly TRBD2 on 5 matching bases. Trimming pared 5 bases from V and 9 bases from J, leaving 11 bases between. The CDR3 is made up of 12 amino acids. The germline V gene has CDR1 SGHNT and CDR2 YENEEA. The CDR3 is CASSAPSSEQFF. For the CDR3, the DNA is TGTGCCAGCAGCGCTCCTAGCTCTGAGCAGTTCTTC.